This T cell receptor beta chain stems from a study of patients and donors after allogeneic stem cell transplantation. The CDR3 spans 12 residues. Trimming removed 4 bases from V and 5 bases from J; junction bases left unmatched: 0. Germline CDR1 is KGHDR and CDR2 is SFDVKD. TCRdb reprocessed the RT-PCR reads via MiXCR and lists one record per CDR3 protein. The sample gives 100,000 to 120,000 distinct CDR3 sequences, 35% of which show up once; around 26% is in the top ten. The receptor was derived from a human donor who was either an allogeneic HSCT recipient or a stem cell or donor lymphocyte infusion donor (not recorded which). It is not recorded whose cells these are; they may come from a transplant donor. The specimen was blood, either unsorted or a sorted T cell fraction (not recorded which). The rearrangement links TRBV24-1 to TRBJ2-5, with 7 nucleotides matching TRBD2. The CDR3 DNA reads as TGTGCCACCAGTGAGCGGGAGGAGACCCAGTACTTC. This codes for CATSEREETQYF.